Listed below are T cell receptor beta chains from one sample, sequenced in a study of radiotherapy plus CTLA-4 blockade in lung cancer. The protocol was immunoSEQ multiplex PCR, while the TCRdb copy is restricted to in-frame clones and leaves out a portion. Of around 70,000 clones in the sample, around 87% are singletons; the top ten hold 35% to 45%. This specimen was peripheral blood, taken from a patient treated with radiotherapy plus ipilimumab. These receptors all stem from a human donor with non-small cell lung cancer that progressed on radiotherapy plus ipilimumab. Each CDR3 is given with its conserved first and last residue. D genes are given only for firm matches. A row's size may be missing; if present it is once, few, many or a size class.

TRBV2	NA	NA	TRBJ2-7	CASRSTGTYEQYF	TGTGCCAGCAGATCCACAGGGACCTACGAGCAGTACTTC
TRBV30	NA	NA	TRBJ1-2	CAWSAPPNYGYTF	TGTGCCTGGAGCGCCCCCCCCAACTATGGCTACACCTTC
TRBV2	NA	NA	TRBJ2-5	CASRPEETQYF	TGTGCCAGCAGGCCGGAAGAGACCCAGTACTTC
TRBV2	NA	NA	TRBJ1-5	CASRGTGWQPQHF	TGTGCCAGCAGGGGTACAGGGTGGCAGCCCCAGCATTTT
TRBV9	NA	NA	TRBJ2-1	CASSVPRVGHEDSYNYNEQFF	TGTGCCAGCAGCGTCCCCAGGGTAGGACACGAGGACTCCTACAATTACAATGAGCAGTTCTTC
TRBV18	NA	few	TRBJ1-2	CASSPRGEGYGYTF	TGTGCCAGCTCACCGCGGGGAGAGGGCTATGGCTACACCTTC
TRBV2	NA	NA	TRBJ1-2	CASTVQMINYGYTF	TGTGCCAGCACGGTACAGATGATTAACTATGGCTACACCTTC
TRBV5-4	NA	NA	TRBJ1-4	CASSGGAGHATNEKLFF	TGTGCCAGCAGCGGGGGGGCAGGGCACGCTACTAATGAAAAACTGTTTTTT
TRBV6-1	TRBD1	few	TRBJ1-5	CASTPAGGSNQPQHF	TGTGCCAGCACCCCTGCAGGGGGGAGCAATCAGCCCCAGCATTTT
TRBV2	NA	once	TRBJ1-2	CASSAGGRVSSYTF	TGTGCCAGCAGTGCGGGCGGCAGGGTTAGTAGCTACACCTTC
TRBV28	TRBD2	NA	TRBJ2-1	CASSPRGVRNEQFF	TGTGCCAGCAGCCCCCGGGGGGTACGCAATGAGCAGTTCTTC
TRBV11-1	NA	NA	TRBJ1-2	CASSPRGRRESYGYTF	TGTGCCAGCAGCCCGCGGGGCCGACGGGAGAGCTATGGCTACACCTTC
TRBV5-1	TRBD2	NA	TRBJ2-1	CASSSPGLAVNNEQFF	TGCGCCAGCAGCTCTCCGGGACTAGCGGTAAACAATGAGCAGTTCTTC
TRBV2	TRBD1	once	TRBJ2-1	CASSAGTGRHEQFF	TGTGCCAGCAGTGCCGGGACAGGGAGGCATGAGCAGTTCTTC
TRBV11-2	NA	NA	TRBJ2-2	CASSSGGGANTGELFF	TGTGCCAGCAGCTCCGGAGGGGGGGCGAACACCGGGGAGCTGTTTTTT
TRBV6-1	TRBD2	NA	TRBJ2-5	CAIREGKGVRTQYF	TGTGCCATTCGGGAGGGAAAGGGGGTCCGAACCCAGTACTTC
TRBV29-1	NA	NA	TRBJ2-1	CSVEEGEEQFF	TGCAGCGTTGAAGAGGGGGAAGAGCAGTTCTTC
TRBV2	NA	NA	TRBJ1-3	CASSEAGGKVEGNTIYF	TGTGCCAGCAGTGAAGCAGGGGGAAAGGTGGAGGGAAACACCATATATTTT
TRBV6-6	TRBD1	NA	TRBJ1-2	CASSFSTGTGNSGYTF	TGTGCCAGCAGTTTCAGCACCGGGACAGGGAATTCGGGCTACACCTTC
TRBV25-1	NA	NA	TRBJ2-5	CASTSSWGLETQYF	TGTGCCAGCACATCCTCATGGGGGTTGGAGACCCAGTACTTC
TRBV28	NA	NA	TRBJ1-1	CASRRDGTNTEAFF	TGTGCCAGCAGGAGGGACGGTACGAACACTGAAGCTTTCTTT
TRBV29-1	NA	NA	TRBJ2-2	CSVIQGTNTGELFF	TGCAGCGTGATACAGGGAACGAACACCGGGGAGCTGTTTTTT
TRBV7-9	NA	NA	TRBJ2-2	CASSLENTGELFF	TGTGCCAGCAGCTTAGAGAACACCGGGGAGCTGTTTTTT
TRBV27	NA	once	TRBJ1-1	CASSLNRDNTEAFF	TGTGCCAGCAGTTTGAACAGGGATAACACTGAAGCTTTCTTT
TRBV6-5	TRBD2	NA	TRBJ2-5	CASSSGAAGAGETQYF	TGTGCCAGCAGTTCGGGGGCAGCGGGAGCTGGGGAGACCCAGTACTTC
TRBV25-1	NA	NA	TRBJ1-1	CASSDEVGGAAFF	TGTGCCAGCAGTGATGAAGTGGGGGGAGCAGCTTTCTTT
TRBV29-1	NA	NA	TRBJ2-7	CKKGLAYEQYF	TGCAAGAAAGGACTGGCCTACGAGCAGTACTTC
TRBV21-1	NA	NA	TRBJ2-1	CASSKARHRKMVAYNEQFF	TGTGCCAGCAGCAAAGCGCGACACAGGAAAATGGTAGCCTACAATGAGCAGTTCTTC
TRBV9	NA	NA	TRBJ1-2	CASSGAPIFPGDGYTF	TGTGCCAGCAGCGGGGCCCCTATTTTTCCAGGGGATGGCTACACCTTC
TRBV13	NA	NA	TRBJ1-3	CASSLGVAGNTIYF	TGTGCCAGCAGCTTAGGGGTAGCTGGAAACACCATATATTTT
TRBV9	NA	NA	TRBJ1-1	CASSDTPSTEAFF	TGTGCCAGCTCGGACACGCCCAGCACTGAAGCTTTCTTT
TRBV28	NA	NA	TRBJ2-4	CASSSFPMANF	TGTGCCAGCAGTTCCTTCCCTATGGCCAACTTC
TRBV2	NA	NA	TRBJ1-4	CASSVMGLVGEKLFF	TGTGCCAGCAGTGTAATGGGGCTCGTAGGCGAAAAACTGTTTTTT
TRBV6-1	NA	NA	TRBJ1-2	CASSVGYGYTF	TGTGCCAGCAGTGTGGGGTATGGCTACACCTTC
TRBV28	NA	NA	TRBJ2-5	CASSLLGLQETQYF	TGTGCCAGCAGTTTACTGGGACTGCAAGAGACCCAGTACTTC
TRBV9	NA	NA	TRBJ2-5	CASSPVGGVETQYF	TGTGCCAGCAGCCCAGTTGGGGGAGTAGAGACCCAGTACTTC
TRBV4-1	TRBD2	NA	TRBJ2-2	CASSLPERAGLITGELFF	TGCGCCAGCAGCCTCCCAGAGCGAGCGGGACTGATCACCGGGGAGCTGTTTTTT
TRBV6-6	NA	once	TRBJ2-3	CASSPIRDLSTDTQYF	TGTGCCAGCAGTCCGATCCGGGACCTTAGCACAGATACGCAGTATTTT
TRBV6-5	NA	NA	TRBJ1-1	CASSVYRESTEAFF	TGTGCCAGCAGTGTCTACAGGGAGAGCACTGAAGCTTTCTTT
TRBV5-1	NA	NA	TRBJ2-5	CASSLRVGSETQYF	TGCGCCAGCAGCTTGAGGGTAGGGTCCGAGACCCAGTACTTC
TRBV5-8	NA	NA	TRBJ2-7	CASSSPGSSYEQYF	TGTGCCAGCAGCTCTCCGGGGAGTTCCTACGAGCAGTACTTC
TRBV11-2	NA	NA	TRBJ2-5	CASSLGTGQETQYF	TGTGCCAGCAGCTTAGGAACTGGCCAAGAGACCCAGTACTTC
TRBV29-1	TRBD1	NA	TRBJ1-1	CSAIISGTGRTEAFF	TGCAGCGCCATTATCTCCGGGACAGGGAGGACTGAAGCTTTCTTT
TRBV11-2	NA	NA	TRBJ2-7	CASSLVGETYEQYF	TGTGCCAGCAGCTTAGTAGGGGAAACCTACGAGCAGTACTTC
TRBV5-4	TRBD2	NA	TRBJ2-2	CASSPLAGGSTGELFF	TGTGCCAGCAGCCCCTTAGCGGGAGGCAGCACCGGGGAGCTGTTTTTT